Shown below are 19 T cell receptor beta chains from a single sample sequenced in a study of T cells after posttransplantation cyclophosphamide. Assay: immunoSEQ multiplex PCR; the TCRdb copy retains only in-frame clones and omits some. Listed for the sample are tens of thousands of clones, none seen a single time. What was sequenced was PBMCs. Source of these receptors: a man aged 40-49 years in good health, CMV-negative, and a related stem cell transplant donor.

Many counts were recorded for this clone. V is TRBV15 and J is TRBJ2-7, with 8 bases identical to TRBD1. The V and J ends lost 5 bases and 2 bases, in that order; junction bases with no gene match: 8. CDR3 length: 15 amino acids. Germline CDR1 is LNHNV and CDR2 is YYDKDF (reference sequence). The CDR3 nucleotides read TGTGCCACCAGCCGCACCAGGGGGCTTCCCTACGAGCAGTACTTC. Its translation is CATSRTRGLPYEQYF.

The sample holds many counts of this clone. V gene TRBV2 combines with J gene TRBJ2-2, with D possibly TRBD2 on 5 matching bases. Trimming pared 5 bases from V and 4 bases from J, leaving 14 bases between. This CDR3 comprises 15 residues. CDR1 is SNHLY, CDR2 FYNNEI, per germline. Written as DNA, the CDR3 is TGTGCCAGCAGTTTGGTGGGGAGTCTCACCGGGGAGCTGTTTTTT. The encoded protein is CASSLVGSLTGELFF.

In its sample, this clone was seen many times. This sample also contains other DNA sequences that code for the same CDR3. The chain employs TRBV19 and TRBJ2-1; TRBD2 matches 14 bases. The CDR3 is 15 residues long. Germline V gene lookup returns CDR1 LNHDA and CDR2 SQIVND (reference sequence). The V and J ends lost 5 bases and 6 bases, in that order; junction bases with no gene match: 3. CDR3 region: CASSAGTSGGNEQFF. The CDR3 DNA reads TGTGCCAGTAGTGCAGGGACTAGCGGGGGCAATGAGCAGTTCTTC.

In this sample, this clone turned up many times. The V call is TRBV2, the J call TRBJ2-7; TRBD2 matches 8 bases. V trimming: 6 bases; J trimming: 11 bases; junction bases outside the gene matches: 6. Germline V gene lookup returns CDR1 SNHLY and CDR2 FYNNEI. This CDR3 is built from 11 residues. The CDR3 nucleotides read TGTGCCAGCAGGTCAAGCGGGAGAGAGTACTTC. It codes for CASRSSGREYF.

This clone has at least ten counts. The rearrangement uses TRBV19 and TRBJ2-7, with 7 bases matching TRBD2. This CDR3 has 14 amino acids. CDR1 and CDR2 from the germline V gene are LNHDA and SQIVND (reference sequence). Losses at the gene ends were 5 bases for V and 7 bases for J; bases not matched to a gene: 11. CDR3 region: CASSAGGGRTEQYF. The CDR3 coding sequence is TGTGCCAGTAGTGCCGGCGGGGGTCGGACAGAGCAGTACTTC.

This clone appeared many times. This chain links TRBV28 with TRBJ2-3, with a tentative D call TRBD2 (5 bases). The germline V and J ends were trimmed by 4 bases and 4 bases, with 9 bases remaining between them. In germline, CDR1 is MDHEN, CDR2 SYDVKM. This CDR3 has 13 amino acids. The CDR3 bases are TGTGCCAGCAGTTCCGTCGGGGCAGATACGCAGTATTTT. The encoded protein is CASSSVGADTQYF.

In this sample, this clone turned up many times. The gene calls are TRBV21-1 and TRBJ2-1; whether TRBD2, the table's D call, matches the DNA was not checked. TRBV21-1 is termed a pseudogene. The length of the CDR3 is 13 residues. CDR3 nucleotides: TGTGCCAGCAGCAAAGCGCTAGCGGTTGAGCAGTTCTTC. It yields the protein CASSKALAVEQFF.

This clone was counted at least ten times. V is TRBV7-8 and J is TRBJ1-4; possible D gene TRBD1, 5 bases. Deletions cut 5 bases from V and 7 bases from J, with 14 bases between. Germline V gives CDR1 SGHVS, CDR2 FQNEAQ. This CDR3 has 14 residues. CDR3 protein: CASSTGRGTEKLFF. DNA for the CDR3: TGTGCCAGCAGCACGGGGAGGGGTACTGAAAAACTGTTTTTT.

This clone was observed many times. The V call is TRBV16, the J call TRBJ2-2; D remains ambiguous. Germline loops: CDR1 KGHSY, CDR2 FQNENV. Trimming stripped 3 bases from V and 0 bases from J, with 11 bases between. The CDR3 has 16 residues. The CDR3 DNA reads TGTGCCAGCAGCCACCCGGAACAGCCGAACACCGGGGAGCTGTTTTTT. Translating gives CASSHPEQPNTGELFF.

This clone appeared many times. The chain uses TRBV5-6 and TRBJ1-4; TRBD1 agrees at 8 bases. The germline V gene has CDR1 SGHDT and CDR2 YYEEEE. The CDR3 sequence is 17 residues long. Germline trimming cut 0 bases from V and 8 bases from J; bases unmatched to any gene: 12. The CDR3 DNA sequence: TGTGCCAGCAGCTTGGGGACCGGGACAGGTCGCCGCGAAAAACTGTTTTTT. It codes for CASSLGTGTGRREKLFF.

This clone was counted ten times or more. This chain links TRBV5-6 with TRBJ1-1, with D perhaps TRBD1 (5 bases). CDR3 length equals 13 residues. Germline loops: CDR1 SGHDT, CDR2 YYEEEE. V lost 1 base to trimming and J lost 1 base, with 5 bases between them. The DNA of the CDR3 is TGTGCCAGCAGCTTGACAGGGAACACTGAAGCTTTCTTT. This translates into CASSLTGNTEAFF.

This clone has ten or more counts. The junction departs from germline at one end; a sequencing error may be responsible. The same CDR3 also results from other DNA sequences found in this sample. This chain links TRBV6-5 with TRBJ2-2, with TRBD2 matching 7 bases. The CDR3 contains 13 residues. CDR1 and CDR2 (germline): MNHEY, SVGAGI. The chain's CDR3 is CASIGLAAGELFF. The DNA of the CDR3 is TGCGCCAGCATTGGGCTAGCGGCCGGGGAGCTGTTTTTT.

This clone appeared many times. The chain joins TRBV5-6 to TRBJ2-1; D possibly corresponds to TRBD2 (5 bases). Trimming pared 0 bases from V and 10 bases from J, leaving 11 bases between. Germline CDR1 and CDR2: SGHDT and YYEEEE. The CDR3 spans 13 residues. CDR3 sequence: CASSLELASEQFF. CDR3 coding DNA: TGTGCCAGCAGCTTGGAATTAGCTAGCGAGCAGTTCTTC.

This clone was counted many times. The rearrangement uses TRBV5-5 and TRBJ1-1; unclear D gene. Looked up from germline, CDR1 is SGHKS and CDR2 is YYEKEE (reference sequence). This CDR3 is 15 amino acids long. The germline V and J ends were trimmed by 0 bases and 1 base, with 10 bases remaining between them. CDR3 amino acids: CASSLDSPGNTEAFF. The CDR3, as DNA: TGTGCCAGCAGCTTGGACTCCCCAGGGAACACTGAAGCTTTCTTT.

This clone has at least ten counts. The rearrangement uses TRBV7-9 and TRBJ2-7; 8 nucleotides line up with TRBD2. After removal of 5 bases from V and 0 bases from J, the junction contained 12 bases not matched to a gene. This CDR3 has 17 amino acids. Germline loops: CDR1 SEHNR, CDR2 FQNEAQ (reference sequence). The CDR3 spells CASSPPPGGPSSYEQYF. The CDR3 nucleotides are TGTGCCAGCAGCCCCCCGCCGGGAGGGCCAAGCTCCTACGAGCAGTACTTC.

This clone has at least ten counts. V usage is TRBV5-1 and J usage is TRBJ1-2; D is ambiguous. The V end was cut by 0 bases, the J end by 2 bases, with 8 bases between. The germline CDR1 and CDR2 sequences are SGHRS and YFSETQ. The CDR3 is 14 amino acids. The CDR3 protein is CASSLGGENYGYTF. The DNA of the CDR3 is TGCGCCAGCAGCTTGGGAGGCGAGAACTATGGCTACACCTTC.

This chain links TRBV6-1 with TRBJ1-5; possible D gene TRBD1, 6 bases. Germline V gives CDR1 MNHNS, CDR2 SASEGT. V was shortened by 5 bases and J by 4 bases, with 12 bases between the two germline ends. The CDR3 sequence is 14 residues long. Here the CDR3 DNA reads TGTGCCAGCAGTAGGGGGGGGATTAATCAGCCCCAGCATTTT. Its protein is CASSRGGINQPQHF.

At least ten counts were recorded for this clone. The chain couples TRBV28 to TRBJ1-4; 9 bases agree with TRBD1. Trimming removed 7 bases from V and 0 bases from J; junction bases left unmatched: 15. The CDR3 is made up of 19 amino acids. CDR1 is MDHEN, CDR2 SYDVKM, per germline. DNA of the CDR3: TGTGCCAGCATTACAAGTCCCGGGACAGGGAACCCAACTAATGAAAAACTGTTTTTT. This translates into CASITSPGTGNPTNEKLFF.

This clone was seen at least ten times. This chain uses TRBV27 with TRBJ1-5; TRBD1 aligns across 9 bases. J gave up 5 bases and V 8 bases, and 10 bases lay outside the gene matches. The CDR3 runs to 15 residues. Germline V gene sequence: CDR1 MNHEY, CDR2 SMNVEV (reference sequence). The CDR3 nucleotides are TGTGCCAGCCGATCCTCGACAGGGGGGTATCAGCCCCAGCATTTT. It specifies CASRSSTGGYQPQHF.